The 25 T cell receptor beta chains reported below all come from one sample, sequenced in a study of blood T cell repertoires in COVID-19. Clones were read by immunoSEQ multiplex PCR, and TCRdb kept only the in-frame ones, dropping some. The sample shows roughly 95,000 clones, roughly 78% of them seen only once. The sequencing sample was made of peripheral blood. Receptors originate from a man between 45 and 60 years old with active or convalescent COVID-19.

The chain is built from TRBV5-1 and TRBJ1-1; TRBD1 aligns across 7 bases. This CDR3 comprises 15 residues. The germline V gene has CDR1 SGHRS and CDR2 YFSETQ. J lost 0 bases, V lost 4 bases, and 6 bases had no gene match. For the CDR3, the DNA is TGCGCCAGCAGCGGAACCGGGACAGTGAACACTGAAGCTTTCTTT. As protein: CASSGTGTVNTEAFF.

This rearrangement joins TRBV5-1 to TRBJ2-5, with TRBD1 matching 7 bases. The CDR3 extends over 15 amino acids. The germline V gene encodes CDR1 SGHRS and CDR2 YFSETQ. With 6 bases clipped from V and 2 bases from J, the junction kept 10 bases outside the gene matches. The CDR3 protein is CASTHRTGLQETQYF. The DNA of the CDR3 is TGCGCCAGCACCCACCGGACAGGCTTACAAGAGACCCAGTACTTC.

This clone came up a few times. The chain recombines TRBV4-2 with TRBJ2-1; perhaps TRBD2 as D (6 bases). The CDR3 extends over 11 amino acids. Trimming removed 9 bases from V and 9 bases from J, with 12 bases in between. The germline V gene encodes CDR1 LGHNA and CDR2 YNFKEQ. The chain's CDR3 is CASSPGGEQFF. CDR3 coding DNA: TGTGCCAGTAGTCCCGGGGGTGAGCAGTTCTTC.

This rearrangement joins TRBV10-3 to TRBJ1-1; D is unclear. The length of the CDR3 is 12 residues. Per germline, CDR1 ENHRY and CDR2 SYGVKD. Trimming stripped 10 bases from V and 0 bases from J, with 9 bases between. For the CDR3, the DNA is TGTGCCACCTCCCGGGTGAACACTGAAGCTTTCTTT. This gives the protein CATSRVNTEAFF.

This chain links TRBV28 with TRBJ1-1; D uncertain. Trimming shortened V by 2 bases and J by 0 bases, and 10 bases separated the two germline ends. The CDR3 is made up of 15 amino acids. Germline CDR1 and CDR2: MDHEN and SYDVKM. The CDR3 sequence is CASSLGGNMNTEAFF. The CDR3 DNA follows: TGTGCCAGCAGTTTAGGCGGTAACATGAACACTGAAGCTTTCTTT.

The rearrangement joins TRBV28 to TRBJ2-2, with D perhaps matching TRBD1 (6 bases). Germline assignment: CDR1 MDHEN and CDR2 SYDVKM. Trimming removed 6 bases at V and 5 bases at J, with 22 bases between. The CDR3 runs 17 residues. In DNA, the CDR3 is TGTGCCAGCAGGGGGCAGGGGACCGGGATGGGAACCGGGGAGCTGTTTTTT. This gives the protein CASRGQGTGMGTGELFF. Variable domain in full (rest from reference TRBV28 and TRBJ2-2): DVKVTQSSRYLVKRTGEKVFLECVQDMDHENMFWYRQDPGLGLRLIYFSYDVKMKEKGDIPEGYSVSREKKERFSLILESASTNQTSMYLCASRGQGTGMGTGELFFGEGSRLTVL.

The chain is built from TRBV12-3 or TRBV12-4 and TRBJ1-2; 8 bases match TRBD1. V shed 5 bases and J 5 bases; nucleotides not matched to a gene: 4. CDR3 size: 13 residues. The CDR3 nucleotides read TGTGCCAGCAGTCTGGGGGACAGGTATGGCTACACCTTC. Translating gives CASSLGDRYGYTF.

CDR3 protein: CAISEFGSGNTIYF. The CDR3 bases are TGTGCCATCAGTGAGTTCGGCTCTGGAAACACCATATATTTT. This chain joins TRBV10-3 and TRBJ1-3; no clear D gene. The CDR3 runs 14 residues. V was clipped by 1 base and J by 0 bases, with 4 bases between them. Germline assignment: CDR1 ENHRY and CDR2 SYGVKD.

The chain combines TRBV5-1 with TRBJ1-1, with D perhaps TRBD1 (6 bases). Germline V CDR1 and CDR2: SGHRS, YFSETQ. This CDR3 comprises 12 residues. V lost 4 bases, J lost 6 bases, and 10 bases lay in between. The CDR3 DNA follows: TGCGCCAGCAGCACCGACAGGCCTGAAGCTTTCTTT. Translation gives CASSTDRPEAFF. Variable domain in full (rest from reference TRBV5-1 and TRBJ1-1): KAGVTQTPRYLIKTRGQQVTLSCSPISGHRSVSWYQQTPGQGLQFLFEYFSETQRNKGNFPGRFSGRQFSNSRSEMNVSTLELGDSALYLCASSTDRPEAFFGQGTRLTVV.

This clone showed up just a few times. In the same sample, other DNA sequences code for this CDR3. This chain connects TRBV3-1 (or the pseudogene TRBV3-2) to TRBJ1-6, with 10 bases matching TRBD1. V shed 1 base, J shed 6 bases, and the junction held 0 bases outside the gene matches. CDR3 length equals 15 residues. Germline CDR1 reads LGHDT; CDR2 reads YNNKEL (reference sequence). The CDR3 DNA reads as TGTGCCAGCAGCCAAGGGACAGGGGGTAATTCACCCCTCCACTTT. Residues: CASSQGTGGNSPLHF.

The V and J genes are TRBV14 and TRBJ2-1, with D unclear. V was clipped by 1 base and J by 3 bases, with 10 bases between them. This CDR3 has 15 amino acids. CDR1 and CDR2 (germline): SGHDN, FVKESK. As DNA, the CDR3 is TGTGCCAGCAGCCAAGGGATCAGGTACTACAATGAGCAGTTCTTC. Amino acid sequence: CASSQGIRYYNEQFF.

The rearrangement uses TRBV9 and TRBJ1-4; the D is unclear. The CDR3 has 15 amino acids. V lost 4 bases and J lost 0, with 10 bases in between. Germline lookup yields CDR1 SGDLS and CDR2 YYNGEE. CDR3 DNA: TGTGCCAGCAGCCCCCGGGGATCAACTAATGAAAAACTGTTTTTT. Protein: CASSPRGSTNEKLFF.

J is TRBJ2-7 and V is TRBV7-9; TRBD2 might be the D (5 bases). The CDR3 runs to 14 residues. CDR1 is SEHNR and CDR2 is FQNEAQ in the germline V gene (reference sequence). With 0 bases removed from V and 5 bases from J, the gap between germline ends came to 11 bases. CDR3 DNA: TGTGCCAGCAGCTTAGCCGGCCTAGCCAACGAGCAGTACTTC. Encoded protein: CASSLAGLANEQYF.

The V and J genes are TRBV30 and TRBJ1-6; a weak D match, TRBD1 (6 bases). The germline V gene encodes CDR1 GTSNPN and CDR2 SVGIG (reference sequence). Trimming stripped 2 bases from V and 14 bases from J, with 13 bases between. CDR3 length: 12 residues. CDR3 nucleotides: TGTGCCTGGAGTCAGGACAGTCGGTCCCTCCACTTT. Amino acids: CAWSQDSRSLHF.

The CDR3 sequence: CASSATSVYEQYF. The CDR3 DNA follows: TGCGCCAGCAGCGCTACTAGCGTCTACGAGCAGTACTTC. The chain links TRBV5-1 to TRBJ2-7, with 7 bases fitting TRBD2. CDR3 length equals 13 residues. Unmatched junction bases numbered 4, after V lost 4 bases and J lost 3 bases. Germline V gene lookup returns CDR1 SGHRS and CDR2 YFSETQ.

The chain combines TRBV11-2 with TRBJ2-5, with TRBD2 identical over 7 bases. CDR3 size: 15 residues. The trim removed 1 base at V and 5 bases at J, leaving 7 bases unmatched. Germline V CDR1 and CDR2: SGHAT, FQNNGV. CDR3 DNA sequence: TGTGCCAGCAGCTTAGGAGCGGGACCCAGGGAGACCCAGTACTTC. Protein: CASSLGAGPRETQYF.

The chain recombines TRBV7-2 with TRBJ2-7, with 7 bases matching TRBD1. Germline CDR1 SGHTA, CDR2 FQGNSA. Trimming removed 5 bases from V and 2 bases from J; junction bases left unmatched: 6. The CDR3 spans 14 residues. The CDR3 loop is CASSPPGTAYEQYF. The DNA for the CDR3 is TGTGCCAGCAGCCCCCCTGGGACAGCCTACGAGCAGTACTTC. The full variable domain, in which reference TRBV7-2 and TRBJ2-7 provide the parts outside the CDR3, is GAGVSQSPSNKVTEKGKDVELRCDPISGHTALYWYRQSLGQGLEFLIYFQGNSAPDKSGLPSDRFSAERTGGSVSTLTIQRTQQEDSAVYLCASSPPGTAYEQYFGPGTRLTVT.

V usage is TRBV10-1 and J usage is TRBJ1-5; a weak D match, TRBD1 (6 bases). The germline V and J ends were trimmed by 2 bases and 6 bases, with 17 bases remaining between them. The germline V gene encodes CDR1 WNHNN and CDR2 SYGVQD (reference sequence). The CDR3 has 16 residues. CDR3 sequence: CASSEIPTGSGQPQHF. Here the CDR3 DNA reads TGCGCCAGCAGTGAGATACCCACAGGGAGCGGTCAGCCCCAGCATTTT.

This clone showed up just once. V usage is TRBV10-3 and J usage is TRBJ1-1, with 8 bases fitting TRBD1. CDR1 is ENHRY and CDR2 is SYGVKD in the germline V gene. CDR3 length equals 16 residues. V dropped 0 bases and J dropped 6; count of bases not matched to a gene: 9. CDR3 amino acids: CAISESGGRGQAEAFF. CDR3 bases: TGTGCCATCAGTGAGTCTGGTGGCAGGGGGCAGGCTGAAGCTTTCTTT.

CDR3 bases: TGTGCCAGCAGCCGGGACAAAAGCTCCTACAATGAGCAGTTCTTC. This translates into CASSRDKSSYNEQFF. The rearrangement links TRBV5-4 to TRBJ2-1; possibly TRBD1 for D (6 bases). The CDR3 is 15 amino acids. V was shortened by 4 bases and J by 0 bases, with 11 bases between the two germline ends. Per the germline V gene, CDR1 is SGHNT and CDR2 is YYREEE (reference sequence). Full variable domain (outside the CDR3, taken from reference TRBV5-4 and TRBJ2-1): ETGVTQSPTHLIKTRGQQVTLRCSSQSGHNTVSWYQQALGQGPQFIFQYYREEENGRGNFPPRFSGLQFPNYSSELNVNALELDDSALYLCASSRDKSSYNEQFFGPGTRLTVL.

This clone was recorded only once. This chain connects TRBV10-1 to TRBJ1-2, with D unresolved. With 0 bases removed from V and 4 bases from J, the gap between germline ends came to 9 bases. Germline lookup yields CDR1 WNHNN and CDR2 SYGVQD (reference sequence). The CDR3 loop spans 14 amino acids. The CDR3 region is CASSESEIPYGYTF. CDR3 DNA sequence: TGCGCCAGCAGTGAGTCAGAGATACCCTATGGCTACACCTTC.

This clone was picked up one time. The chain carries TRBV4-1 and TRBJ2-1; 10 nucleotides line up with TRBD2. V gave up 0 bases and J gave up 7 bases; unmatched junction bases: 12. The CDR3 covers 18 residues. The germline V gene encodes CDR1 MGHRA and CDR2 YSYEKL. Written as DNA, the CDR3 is TGCGCCAGCAGCCAAGAAGGAGCGGGGGGGCGAATTGGTAATGAGCAGTTCTTC. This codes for CASSQEGAGGRIGNEQFF.

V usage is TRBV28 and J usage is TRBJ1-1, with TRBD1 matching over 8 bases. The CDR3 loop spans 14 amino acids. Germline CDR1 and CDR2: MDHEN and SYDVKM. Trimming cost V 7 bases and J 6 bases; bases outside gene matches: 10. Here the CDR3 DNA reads TGTGCCAGCAACCTACCAGGGGGCAGGGCTGAAGCTTTCTTT. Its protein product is CASNLPGGRAEAFF.

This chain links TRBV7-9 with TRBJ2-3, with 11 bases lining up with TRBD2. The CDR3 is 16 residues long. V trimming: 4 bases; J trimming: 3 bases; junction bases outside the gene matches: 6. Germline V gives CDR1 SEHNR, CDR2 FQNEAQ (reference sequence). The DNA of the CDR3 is TGTGCCAGCAGCTCAACAACTAGCGGGGGAACAGATACGCAGTATTTT. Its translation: CASSSTTSGGTDTQYF.

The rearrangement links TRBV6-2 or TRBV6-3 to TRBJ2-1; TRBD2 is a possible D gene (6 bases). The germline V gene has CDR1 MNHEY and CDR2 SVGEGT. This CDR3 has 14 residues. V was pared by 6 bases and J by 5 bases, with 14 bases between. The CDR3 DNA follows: TGTGCCAGCAGCCCCGGCGGGGTGAACAATGAGCAGTTCTTC. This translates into CASSPGGVNNEQFF.